These T cell receptor beta chains were read from a single sample in a study of blood T cell repertoires in COVID-19. Produced via immunoSEQ multiplex PCR; TCRdb's table is partial and in-frame only. The repertoire consists of about 250,000 clones, with around 83% occurring once and the leading ten covering 4.5% to 7%. Sequencing was performed on peripheral blood. The receptors derive from an elderly man with acute or convalescent COVID-19. Each CDR3 is given with its conserved first and last residue. A D gene is named only where the DNA matches it firmly. Expanded clones get a size class; other rows say once, few or many, or leave the size out.

clone_size,v_call,d_call,j_call,cdr3_nt,cdr3_aa
-,TRBV5-8,-,TRBJ2-5,TGTGCCAGCAGCTTGGGCGGGCGGTACCAAGAGACCCAGTACTTC,CASSLGGRYQETQYF
-,TRBV3-1/TRBV3-2,-,TRBJ2-7,TGTGCCAGCAGCCAAGATCAGAGCGGCGAGCAGTACTTC,CASSQDQSGEQYF
-,TRBV7-6,TRBD1,TRBJ1-4,TGTGCCAGCAGCTTAGCTCGACAGGGGAGAGGAGAAAAACTGTTTTTT,CASSLARQGRGEKLFF
-,TRBV11-2,TRBD2,TRBJ2-5,TGTGCCAGCAGCTTTGCGGGAGGGTTCGGGGAGACCCAGTACTTC,CASSFAGGFGETQYF
-,TRBV11-2,-,TRBJ1-6,TGTGCCAGCAGCTTCTCAGGGCAAAATTCACCCCTCCACTTT,CASSFSGQNSPLHF
-,TRBV6-5,TRBD2,TRBJ2-3,TGTGCCAGCAGGGGGGGACTAGCGGGAGCAGATACGCAGTATTTT,CASRGGLAGADTQYF
-,TRBV5-1,TRBD1,TRBJ1-2,TGCGCCAGCAGCTCAACCGGGACAGGGGGTGACTATGGCTACACCTTC,CASSSTGTGGDYGYTF
-,TRBV27,-,TRBJ2-2,TGTGCCAGCTCGAGGGCACGAAACACCGGGGAGCTGTTTTTT,CASSRARNTGELFF
-,TRBV5-4,TRBD2,TRBJ2-7,TGTGCCAGCAGCAAGACTAGCGGGAGTTACGAGCAGTACTTC,CASSKTSGSYEQYF
-,TRBV5-5,TRBD2,TRBJ2-5,TGTGCCAGCAGCTTGGCTCTAGCGGGAGGTCAAGAGACCCAGTACTTC,CASSLALAGGQETQYF
-,TRBV28,-,TRBJ1-1,TGTGCCAGCAGTTTAGGGGGCTGGACTGAAGCTTTCTTT,CASSLGGWTEAFF
-,TRBV18,TRBD1,TRBJ1-1,TGTGCCAGCTCACCACAGGGGGCAGGCACTGAAGCTTTCTTT,CASSPQGAGTEAFF
few,TRBV4-1,TRBD2,TRBJ2-1,TGCGCCAGCAGCCAAGGGCGGGGGGGCTACAATGAGCAGTTCTTC,CASSQGRGGYNEQFF
-,TRBV12-3/TRBV12-4,-,TRBJ2-7,TGTGCCAGCAGGGTGACAGGTAACTACGAGCAGTACTTC,CASRVTGNYEQYF
few,TRBV7-2,TRBD2,TRBJ2-5,TGTGCCAGCAGCTTAGGTCCCCTAGCGGGGGGGAAAGAGACCCAGTACTTC,CASSLGPLAGGKETQYF
-,TRBV20-1,-,TRBJ2-5,TGCAGTGGGAGTCAAGAGACCCAGTACTTC,CSGSQETQYF
-,TRBV7-9,TRBD1,TRBJ2-7,TGTGCCAGCAGCCCGGGACAGGGTCCATCCTACGAGCAGTACTTC,CASSPGQGPSYEQYF
-,TRBV6-7,TRBD1,TRBJ2-7,TGTGCCAGCAGTTACCCAGGACAGGGGGCTGACGAGCAGTACTTC,CASSYPGQGADEQYF
-,TRBV12-3/TRBV12-4,TRBD2,TRBJ2-5,TGTGCCAGCAGTAGACCGGGGGGAGAGACCCAGTACTTC,CASSRPGGETQYF
once,TRBV2,-,TRBJ1-2,TGTGCCAGCAGTGTTAGGGCAGGGTCGGCCTATGGCTACACCTTC,CASSVRAGSAYGYTF
-,TRBV4-1,TRBD2,TRBJ2-1,TGCGCCAGCAGCCAAGATCCGGGGGAGCGGGGTTACAATGAGCAGTTCTTC,CASSQDPGERGYNEQFF
-,TRBV25-1,-,TRBJ2-7,TGTGCCAGCAGTGAAACTGGTAGATCCTACGAGCAGTACTTC,CASSETGRSYEQYF
-,TRBV29-1,-,TRBJ1-1,TGCAGCGTTCCAAGCAGGATGAACACTGAAGCTTTCTTT,CSVPSRMNTEAFF
-,TRBV2,TRBD1,TRBJ1-2,TGTGCCAGCAGTGAATTGACAGGGAACTATGGCTACACCTTC,CASSELTGNYGYTF
-,TRBV30,TRBD2,TRBJ2-1,TGTGCCTGGAAATGGCCGGGGCGGGAGAATAGTGGTGAGCAGTTCTTC,CAWKWPGRENSGEQFF
-,TRBV6-1,-,TRBJ2-7,TGTGCCAGCAGTAAAGCCTCTAGAAGCCCCATCTACGAGCAGTACTTC,CASSKASRSPIYEQYF
-,TRBV27,-,TRBJ2-2,TGTGCCAGCAGTTTCAGGGAGGCCGGGGAGCTGTTTTTT,CASSFREAGELFF
-,TRBV6-1,-,TRBJ1-4,TGTGCCAGCAGTGAACCCCAGGGTAGAGAAAAACTGTTTTTT,CASSEPQGREKLFF
-,TRBV18,TRBD1,TRBJ2-5,TGTGCCAGCTCACCACTGGGACAGGGTCTTTGGGAGACCCAGTACTTC,CASSPLGQGLWETQYF
once,TRBV27,-,TRBJ1-2,TGTGCCAGCAGTTTACTCGGGGGGGACTATGGCTACACCTTC,CASSLLGGDYGYTF
-,TRBV7-9,-,TRBJ2-7,TGTGCCAGCAGCTTAGCCAACAGCGAGCAGTACTTC,CASSLANSEQYF
-,TRBV12-3/TRBV12-4,-,TRBJ2-3,TGTGCCAGCAGTTTACGGAGCATTACGCAGTATTTT,CASSLRSITQYF
-,TRBV29-1,TRBD1,TRBJ1-2,TGCAGCGTTGTGGGACAGGGGAACTATGGCTACACCTTC,CSVVGQGNYGYTF
-,TRBV7-3,-,TRBJ2-3,TGTGCCAGCAGCTCCGGCCAGGGGAACACAGATACGCAGTATTTT,CASSSGQGNTDTQYF
few,TRBV19,-,TRBJ2-6,TGTGCCAGTAGTCCACTCGGTTCACTGCCGAACCCTGGGGCCAACGTCCTGACTTTC,CASSPLGSLPNPGANVLTF
once,TRBV19,-,TRBJ1-1,TGTGCCAGTAGTAGGCAGAACACTGAAGCTTTCTTT,CASSRQNTEAFF
-,TRBV6-5,TRBD1,TRBJ2-7,TGTGCCAGCAGCGGACAGGGGACGATCGGTTACGAGCAGTACTTC,CASSGQGTIGYEQYF
-,TRBV5-4,TRBD1,TRBJ1-1,TGTGCCAGCAGCTTGGGACAGGGGGCGAACACTGAAGCTTTCTTT,CASSLGQGANTEAFF
-,TRBV30,-,TRBJ2-7,TGTGCCTGGAAGGGGACTTCTACTGGAGAGCAGTACTTC,CAWKGTSTGEQYF
-,TRBV3-1/TRBV3-2,-,TRBJ2-7,TGTGCCAGCAGCCAAGAACTGCGTCTGAGCTCCTACGAGCAGTACTTC,CASSQELRLSSYEQYF
once,TRBV30,TRBD1,TRBJ1-1,TGTGCCTGGGAGCCCGGGACAGGGCAAGCTTTCTTT,CAWEPGTGQAFF
-,TRBV30,-,TRBJ2-7,TGTGCCTGGAGTACAGGGCTAAGCTCCTACGAGCAGTACTTC,CAWSTGLSSYEQYF
-,TRBV5-1,TRBD1,TRBJ2-3,TGCGCCAGCAGCTTTGGGACAGGGCTAAGCACAGATACGCAGTATTTT,CASSFGTGLSTDTQYF
-,TRBV19,TRBD1,TRBJ2-3,TGTGCCAGTAGTCCGCGACAGGGAAGTTCCTCAGATACGCAGTATTTT,CASSPRQGSSSDTQYF
once,TRBV10-3,-,TRBJ1-4,TGTGCCATCAGCAGCAACAGGGAAGCTAATGAAAAACTGTTTTTT,CAISSNREANEKLFF
-,TRBV5-1,-,TRBJ1-5,TGCGCCAGCAGCTTCACCAAACAAAGAGACAGGTTTAGCAATCAGCCCCAGCATTTT,CASSFTKQRDRFSNQPQHF
-,TRBV29-1,-,TRBJ2-5,TGCAGCGTTGCTAGGTACCAAGAGACCCAGTACTTC,CSVARYQETQYF
-,TRBV11-2,-,TRBJ2-1,TGTGCCAGCAGCTTAGATTTGCAGCGGGAGCAGTTCTTC,CASSLDLQREQFF
-,TRBV4-1,-,TRBJ2-3,TGCGCCAGCAGCGACGGGAAGGGAGACTGGAGGTTGACAGATACGCAGTATTTT,CASSDGKGDWRLTDTQYF
-,TRBV18,-,TRBJ2-5,TGTGCCAGCTCACCATGGGGGGTAGAGACCCAGTACTTC,CASSPWGVETQYF
-,TRBV7-8,-,TRBJ1-6,TGTGCCAGCAGCGAGGTCCAGGGGTCCTATAATTCACCCCTCCACTTT,CASSEVQGSYNSPLHF
-,TRBV27,TRBD1,TRBJ2-2,TGTGCCAGCAGGTGGGGACAGGGCACCGGGGAGCTGTTTTTT,CASRWGQGTGELFF
-,TRBV5-4,-,TRBJ1-2,TGTGCCAGCAGCTTGGACAGGGACTATGGCTACACCTTC,CASSLDRDYGYTF
few,TRBV27,-,TRBJ1-5,TGTGCCAGCAGGCGGGACGGAGACTTAAGCAATCAGCCCCAGCATTTT,CASRRDGDLSNQPQHF
-,TRBV5-1,TRBD1,TRBJ2-5,TGCGCCAGCAGCTTGGGGACAGGTCAAGAGACCCAGTACTTC,CASSLGTGQETQYF
-,TRBV18,TRBD1,TRBJ2-7,TGTGCCAGCTCACCATCAGGGGGTCCCTACGAGCAGTACTTC,CASSPSGGPYEQYF
once,TRBV4-2,-,TRBJ2-7,TGTGCCAGCAGCCAAGATCTTGGAGGGAGGCCCTACGAGCAGTACTTC,CASSQDLGGRPYEQYF
-,TRBV27,TRBD1,TRBJ2-5,TGTGCCAGCAGTCCCGGGACAGGACAAGAGACCCAGTACTTC,CASSPGTGQETQYF
-,TRBV5-1,TRBD2,TRBJ2-3,TGCGCCAGCAGCATCGGGACTAGCGGGGTAGGCGATACGCAGTATTTT,CASSIGTSGVGDTQYF
-,TRBV10-3,TRBD1,TRBJ1-2,TGTGCCATCGGACAGGGAGAAGGCTACACCTTC,CAIGQGEGYTF